This T cell receptor (beta chain) stems from a study of spatial heterogeneity in lung cancer. The wider study: The count of detected beta-chain sequences consistently exceeded that of alpha-chain sequences.

Time point given: sample taken at primary tumor resection. The donor population consisted of under 75 patients with untreated, early-stage non-small cell lung cancer. Tumor, nontumor lung or frozen PBMC supplied whole RNA that was sequenced unsorted. Carried by each TCR cDNA molecule was a unique molecular identifier. TCRdb re-derived calls from the 5' RACE reads in MiXCR, one entry per CDR3 protein. There are more than 9,000 distinct CDR3 sequences in the sample; 6.1% occur only once, and over 25% lies in the top ten. This clonotype was counted many times. Germline lookup yields CDR1 KGHSH and CDR2 LQKENI. The CDR3 has 16 amino acids. V was trimmed by 4 bases and J by 0 bases, leaving 15 bases between them.

The V and J genes are TRBV18 and TRBJ1-1; a weak D match, TRBD1 (5 bases). The sequencing here drew on normal lung tissue next to the tumor, taken at surgery. The receptor was isolated from a male donor with early-stage non-small cell lung cancer. CDR3 in DNA: TGTGCCAGCTCACAGGGGTTCCGGGGGATGAACACTGAAGCTTTCTTT. This codes for CASSQGFRGMNTEAFF.